The clone carrying this TCR beta chain has a count of ten or more. Its antigen is currently unknown. The V gene's germline CDR1 is LGHDT and CDR2 YNNKEL (reference sequence). The CDR3 runs 14 residues. V lost 4 bases, J lost 2 bases, and 10 bases lay in between. The data are from a study of T cells in Graves' hyperthyroidism and ophthalmopathy. Background on the study: Peripheral blood was taken when the disease was first diagnosed, before any treatment began. Study-level points and caveats: Blood shared most expanded thyroid clonotypes above 0.001. Ophthalmopathy was told apart from stable hyperthyroidism by a 13 V-J model.

Patients were excluded for uncontrolled infection, other autoimmune disease, pregnancy or lactation. Researchers took RNA transcripts and amplified the TCR beta CDR3 regions from them. The TCR CDR3 was amplified in a first-round RT-PCR using the HTBI primer set. TCRdb called the multiplex PCR reads again in MiXCR, with one record for every CDR3 protein. The sample includes more than 600,000 distinct CDR3 sequences, over 15% of them seen just once. This TCR was sampled from a young man with Graves' hyperthyroidism. Sequenced material: blood. V is TRBV3-1 and J is TRBJ2-3; no definite D call. The CDR3 DNA reads TGTGCCAGCAGCCCGGATCTACTCACAGATACGCAGTATTTT. As protein: CASSPDLLTDTQYF.